Listed here are 21 T cell receptor beta chains from one sample, sequenced in a study of PD-1 blockade in classical Hodgkin lymphoma (dated by TCRdb to about 2020). The time point label, read with the paper, signifies: cycle 2 day 1 (C2D1) of nivolumab. Every trial patient had relapsed following autologous stem cell transplantation, and prior brentuximab vedotin exposure was what differed among cohorts A, B and C. The method was the immunoSEQ multiplex PCR assay. TCRdb mirrors the immuneACCESS table, restricted to in-frame sequences. Some clones are absent from its copies; in checked studies, under half trace to an unresolved V gene, and the reason for the others is unknown. The sample includes tens of thousands of clones, with roughly 89% observed a single time. The ten largest clones represent roughly 10% of the sample. The sample was peripheral blood mononuclear cells (PBMCs), taken before the second cycle of nivolumab. Source of these receptors: a human donor with classical Hodgkin lymphoma.

CDR3 protein: CASSPRTSADTQYF. The CDR3 region has the DNA TGTGCCAGCAGCCCAAGGACTAGTGCGGATACGCAGTATTTT. The chain carries TRBV9 and TRBJ2-3; TRBD2 matches 7 bases. The V and J ends lost 4 bases and 6 bases, in that order; junction bases with no gene match: 8. Looked up from germline, CDR1 is SGDLS and CDR2 is YYNGEE. This CDR3 spans 14 amino acids.

The J gene is TRBJ2-7, the V gene TRBV4-1; D gene ambiguous. V lost 0 bases and J 2 bases, leaving 11 bases between the germline ends. The germline gives CDR1 MGHRA, CDR2 YSYEKL. The CDR3 is 15 residues long. The DNA for the CDR3 is TGCGCCAGCAGCCAAGAGGCAGGTTCGCCCTACGAGCAGTACTTC. Translated: CASSQEAGSPYEQYF.

V and J are TRBV29-1 and TRBJ2-1, with D possibly matching TRBD2 (6 bases). Germline V CDR1 and CDR2: SQVTM, ANQGSEA. V was pared by 7 bases and J by 3 bases, with 13 bases between. CDR3 length: 13 amino acids. CDR3 region: CSGRGLVYNEQFF. The CDR3, as DNA: TGCAGCGGGAGGGGACTGGTCTACAATGAGCAGTTCTTC.

J is TRBJ2-5 and V is TRBV2; D unclear. V dropped 7 bases and J dropped 4 bases, with 7 bases sitting between them. Germline V gives CDR1 SNHLY, CDR2 FYNNEI. The CDR3 contains 11 residues. CDR3 sequence (DNA): TGTGCCAGCACTTATCTAGAGACCCAGTACTTC. This gives the protein CASTYLETQYF.

The rearrangement uses TRBV5-6 and TRBJ1-5; TRBD1 is a possible D gene (5 bases). V lost 2 bases, J lost 4 bases, and 22 bases lay in between. This CDR3 region has 18 residues. The germline gives CDR1 SGHDT, CDR2 YYEEEE. This CDR3 is CASSLFRAMGLGNQPQHF. CDR3 DNA: TGTGCCAGCAGCTTATTCAGGGCAATGGGCCTTGGAAATCAGCCCCAGCATTTT.

The count of this clone is one. The chain carries TRBV20-1 and TRBJ2-1; the D is unclear. The CDR3 runs 10 residues. CDR1 is DFQATT, CDR2 SNEGSKA, per germline (reference sequence). V was shortened by 5 bases and J by 10 bases, with 9 bases between the two germline ends. CDR3 sequence reads: CSARTVEQFF. CDR3 DNA: TGCAGTGCTCGTACGGTAGAGCAGTTCTTC.

The chain combines TRBV6-4 with TRBJ1-6; D uncertain. Germline CDR1 is MRHNA and CDR2 is SNTAGT. Trimming cost V 6 bases and J 7 bases, with 7 bases left between them. The CDR3 sequence is 12 residues long. The CDR3: CASSDTNSPLHF. In DNA, the CDR3 is TGTGCCAGCAGCGATACCAATTCACCCCTCCACTTT.

This clone was detected only once. The genes are TRBV28 and TRBJ2-1; TRBD2 matches at 7 bases. Per germline, CDR1 MDHEN and CDR2 SYDVKM. The CDR3 consists of 20 residues. Trimming cost V 7 bases and J 0 bases; bases outside gene matches: 21. DNA for the CDR3: TGTGCCAGCACATTCGAAACTAGCGCACTTGGGTTTGGCTCCTACAATGAGCAGTTCTTC. It codes for CASTFETSALGFGSYNEQFF.

This clone showed up just a few times. This chain links TRBV30 with TRBJ1-1, with no clear D. The CDR3 totals 14 residues. V gave up 0 bases and J gave up 4 bases, with 12 bases separating them. Germline V lookup: CDR1 GTSNPN, CDR2 SVGIG (reference sequence). The CDR3 spells CAWSVGRMGTEAFF. The CDR3 nucleotides read TGTGCCTGGAGTGTAGGGCGGATGGGCACTGAAGCTTTCTTT.

The chain has TRBV19 and TRBJ2-7; TRBD2 might be the D (6 bases). Germline V CDR1 and CDR2: LNHDA, SQIVND (reference sequence). The V end lost 8 bases, the J end lost 0 bases, and 11 bases lay between the germline ends. This CDR3 comprises 13 residues. CDR3 sequence (DNA): TGTGCCAGTGCTAGCGCACACTCCTACGAGCAGTACTTC. Translated, it gives CASASAHSYEQYF.

The genes are TRBV11-2 and TRBJ2-1; 10 positions match TRBD2. CDR3 size: 16 residues. Germline CDR1 SGHAT, CDR2 FQNNGV. V was pared by 6 bases and J by 4 bases, with 9 bases of the junction left unmatched. CDR3: CASRSSGRSRYNEQFF. The CDR3 nucleotides read TGTGCCAGCAGGTCTAGCGGGAGATCGAGGTACAATGAGCAGTTCTTC.

The chain joins TRBV18 to TRBJ2-7, with no clear D. Looked up from germline, CDR1 is KGHSH and CDR2 is LQKENI. V dropped 0 bases and J dropped 6 bases, with 6 bases sitting between them. The CDR3 runs 12 residues. The CDR3: CASSPPGSEQYF. As DNA, the CDR3 is TGTGCCAGCTCACCACCAGGTTCCGAGCAGTACTTC. The variable domain in full, with the rest retrieved from reference TRBV18 and TRBJ2-7, is NAGVMQNPRHLVRRRGQEARLRCSPMKGHSHVYWYRQLPEEGLKFMVYLQKENIIDESGMPKERFSAEFPKEGPSILRIQQVVRGDSAAYFCASSPPGSEQYFGPGTRLTVT.

This chain uses TRBV7-6 with TRBJ2-3; tentative D call: TRBD1 (6 bases). The CDR3 has 18 residues. Germline CDR1 SGHVS, CDR2 FNYEAQ. The V gene lost 1 base and the J gene lost 1 base, with 18 bases spanning the gap. The DNA for the CDR3 is TGTGCCAGCAGCTTAGTCAGGGCTGGGGACACGCGCACAGATACGCAGTATTTT. Translation: CASSLVRAGDTRTDTQYF.

The rearrangement joins TRBV6-5 to TRBJ1-6, with 8 bases lining up with TRBD1. After removal of 6 bases from V and 6 bases from J, the junction contained 1 base not matched to a gene. The CDR3 runs 13 residues. Looked up from germline, CDR1 is MNHEY and CDR2 is SVGAGI. CDR3 region: CASRTGVNSPLHF. Here the CDR3 DNA reads TGTGCCAGCAGGACAGGGGTTAATTCACCCCTCCACTTT.

This chain uses TRBV4-1 with TRBJ2-2, with 8 positions matching TRBD1. V shed 3 bases and J 4 bases; nucleotides not matched to a gene: 19. The CDR3 sequence is 20 residues long. Germline V gives CDR1 MGHRA, CDR2 YSYEKL. The chain's CDR3 is CASSHGIGTGKTRITGELFF. The CDR3 bases are TGCGCCAGCAGCCACGGGATCGGGACAGGTAAAACACGGATCACCGGGGAGCTGTTTTTT.

J is TRBJ2-7 and V is TRBV5-1, with TRBD2 matching over 11 bases. Germline V gives CDR1 SGHRS, CDR2 YFSETQ. V lost 1 base, J lost 2 bases, and 14 bases stayed unmatched. This CDR3 contains 19 residues. The CDR3 spells CASSLFGSPMTSGTYEQYF. CDR3 DNA: TGCGCCAGCAGCTTGTTTGGGTCCCCTATGACTAGCGGGACCTACGAGCAGTACTTC. The full variable domain, with the rest looked up from reference TRBV5-1 and TRBJ2-7, is KAGVTQTPRYLIKTRGQQVTLSCSPISGHRSVSWYQQTPGQGLQFLFEYFSETQRNKGNFPGRFSGRQFSNSRSEMNVSTLELGDSALYLCASSLFGSPMTSGTYEQYFGPGTRLTVT.

The chain joins TRBV5-1 to TRBJ1-4; tentative D call: TRBD1 (6 bases). V gave up 4 bases and J gave up 4 bases, with 11 bases separating them. Germline V gene sequence: CDR1 SGHRS, CDR2 YFSETQ. The CDR3 has 14 residues. The CDR3 reads CASSIGQNNEKLFF. The CDR3 coding sequence is TGCGCCAGCAGCATCGGACAGAATAATGAAAAACTGTTTTTT.

The chain carries TRBV7-9 and TRBJ2-3; the match to TRBD1 covers 7 bases. The CDR3 runs to 15 residues. From germline, CDR1 is SEHNR and CDR2 FQNEAQ (reference sequence). V shed 5 bases and J 2 bases; nucleotides not matched to a gene: 7. In DNA form, the CDR3 reads TGTGCCAGCAGCCCCGGGACAGAGTTCACAGATACGCAGTATTTT. Translating gives CASSPGTEFTDTQYF.

This chain connects TRBV6-5 to TRBJ2-3; unclear D gene. The CDR3 has 16 amino acids. Trimming pared 0 bases from V and 4 bases from J, leaving 14 bases between. The germline gives CDR1 MNHEY, CDR2 SVGAGI. CDR3 coding DNA: TGTGCCAGCAGTTACTCGATTCCCCCCGAGGCAGATACGCAGTATTTT. Translating gives CASSYSIPPEADTQYF.

The chain carries TRBV7-7 and TRBJ2-1; TRBD2 agrees at 14 bases. The CDR3 length is 15 residues. Germline assignment: CDR1 SSHAT and CDR2 FNYEAQ (reference sequence). The V gene end was trimmed by 5 bases and the J gene end by 8 bases; junction bases not matched to a gene: 5. The chain's CDR3 is CASSRGTSGSDEQFF. For the CDR3, the DNA is TGTGCCAGCAGCCGAGGGACTAGCGGGAGTGATGAGCAGTTCTTC.

The DNA for the CDR3 is TGCGCCAGCAGCTCCGGGACTAGCGAGGGTGAGCAGTACTTC. Its protein is CASSSGTSEGEQYF. The rearrangement uses TRBV5-1 and TRBJ2-7, with 10 bases aligning to TRBD2. Germline CDR1 and CDR2: SGHRS and YFSETQ. V lost 3 bases and J lost 7; bases outside the gene matches: 7. This CDR3 is 14 amino acids long.